These T cell receptor beta chains were read from a single sample in a study of T cell responses to AZD1222 COVID-19 vaccine. Assay used: immunoSEQ multiplex PCR; TCRdb lists only in-frame clones, some missing. The sample lists just under 35,000 clones; 70% to 90% were seen once. The sequencing here drew on peripheral blood, taken on day 0 of AZD1222 vaccination. These TCRs come from an adult in good health. CDR3s include the opening cysteine and the closing phenylalanine or tryptophan. The D gene is left open where the match is weak. Only part of the rows carry a size: once, few, many, or a class if the clone is expanded.

TRBV7-2	.	.	TRBJ1-2	TGTGCCAGCAGCGGATACGTAAGCTATGGCTACACCTTC	CASSGYVSYGYTF
TRBV3-1/TRBV3-2	.	.	TRBJ1-6	TGTGCCAGCAGCCAAGGGAGGGATTCACCCCTCCACTTT	CASSQGRDSPLHF
TRBV10-2	.	.	TRBJ1-6	TGCGCCAGCAGCGGGAGTTATAATTCACCCCTCCACTTT	CASSGSYNSPLHF
TRBV14	.	.	TRBJ1-4	TGTGCCAGCAGCCCCCCCCAAGAACCTAATGAAAAACTGTTTTTT	CASSPPQEPNEKLFF
TRBV4-2	.	once	TRBJ1-3	TGTGCCAGCAGTCCCGCGGGGGCGGGGGGAAACACCATATATTTT	CASSPAGAGGNTIYF
TRBV5-1	TRBD2	.	TRBJ2-7	TGCGCCAGCAGCTTGGCCGGGGGGAGCTCCTACGAGCAGTACTTC	CASSLAGGSSYEQYF
TRBV5-6	.	few	TRBJ1-4	TGTGCCAGCAGCTTGAGGCAGAGCCATAGGCAAGAAAAACTGTTTTTT	CASSLRQSHRQEKLFF
TRBV7-6	.	.	TRBJ1-3	TGTGCCAGCAGCTCAAGGGCTTCTCGCGGAAACACCATATATTTT	CASSSRASRGNTIYF
TRBV6-5	TRBD1	.	TRBJ1-2	TGTGCCAGCCAACCTAGGGCGGACAGGGTATATGGCTACACCTTC	CASQPRADRVYGYTF
TRBV10-3	.	.	TRBJ2-5	TGTGCCATCAGTGAAACAGGGTCGGGCGAGACCCAGTACTTC	CAISETGSGETQYF
TRBV3-1/TRBV3-2	.	.	TRBJ1-2	TGTGCCAGCAGCCAAGAATGGGGTTTCGGTGGCTACACCTTC	CASSQEWGFGGYTF
TRBV3-1/TRBV3-2	TRBD1	.	TRBJ2-7	TGTGCCAGCAGCCAGCTAACAGGGGGTGAGCAGTACTTC	CASSQLTGGEQYF
TRBV9	TRBD2	.	TRBJ2-2	TGTGCCAGCAGCGTCGGTAGCGGGGGGCGTTACACCGGGGAGCTGTTTTTT	CASSVGSGGRYTGELFF